The T cell receptor beta chain described here comes from a study of blood T cell repertoires in COVID-19. Background on the study: The origin of the acute and convalescent COVID-19 samples was the United States, Italy and Spain. The analysed material was cDNA or gDNA that came from T cells, B-cell-depleted T cells, or PBMCs.

This clone was seen only once. Original processing methods: From reference gene primer amplification, estimates of nucleated cell counts were derived. TCRdb's copy holds only in-frame clones and misses some; the assay was immunoSEQ multiplex PCR. D and trimming come from the DNA, and the V and J calls and clone size come from that table. Among tens of thousands of clones, roughly 81% were seen once, and the ten largest hold 25% to 35%. The ends were cut back, 1 base at V and 0 bases at J, with 10 bases in the middle. The germline gives CDR1 SEHNR, CDR2 FQNEAQ (reference sequence). The CDR3 length is 16 residues.

This sequence joins TRBV7-9 and TRBJ2-1, with TRBD1 as a possible D gene (6 bases). The source is a woman between 65 and 79 years old with acute or convalescent COVID-19. Sequencing was carried out using peripheral blood. DNA for the CDR3: TGTGCCAGCAGCTTAGACTGGGGACACTCCTACAATGAGCAGTTCTTC. This sequence encodes CASSLDWGHSYNEQFF.